This T cell receptor (beta chain) was observed in a study of PD-1 blockade in mismatch repair-deficient tumors. Study in general: Enrolled about 2013-2016, patients had progressing, pretreated mismatch repair-deficient cancers of 12 to 13 types. Regarding the study as a whole: After pembrolizumab, tumor-resident clones rose rapidly, then generally contracted before radiologic responses.

Concerning this clone: The antigen remains unidentified.

Profiling relied on immunoSEQ multiplex PCR, and the TCRdb table lists in-frame clones only, not all of them. The data contain under 150,000 clones, 88% of them singletons. Three pembrolizumab responders had their TCRs sequenced. Between the trimmed V and J ends, which lost 5 bases and 0 bases, there was a span of 14 bases. CDR3 length equals 16 residues. Germline V gene data show CDR1 as SGHVS and CDR2 as FNYEAQ. The chain couples TRBV7-6 to TRBJ2-1; D is unclear. Sequenced here: peripheral blood, sampled just under 74 weeks after starting pembrolizumab. The source is an adult with mismatch repair-deficient cancer. The CDR3 is CASSAVPSTSYNEQFF. CDR3 nucleotides: TGTGCCAGCAGCGCAGTACCCAGTACCTCCTACAATGAGCAGTTCTTC.